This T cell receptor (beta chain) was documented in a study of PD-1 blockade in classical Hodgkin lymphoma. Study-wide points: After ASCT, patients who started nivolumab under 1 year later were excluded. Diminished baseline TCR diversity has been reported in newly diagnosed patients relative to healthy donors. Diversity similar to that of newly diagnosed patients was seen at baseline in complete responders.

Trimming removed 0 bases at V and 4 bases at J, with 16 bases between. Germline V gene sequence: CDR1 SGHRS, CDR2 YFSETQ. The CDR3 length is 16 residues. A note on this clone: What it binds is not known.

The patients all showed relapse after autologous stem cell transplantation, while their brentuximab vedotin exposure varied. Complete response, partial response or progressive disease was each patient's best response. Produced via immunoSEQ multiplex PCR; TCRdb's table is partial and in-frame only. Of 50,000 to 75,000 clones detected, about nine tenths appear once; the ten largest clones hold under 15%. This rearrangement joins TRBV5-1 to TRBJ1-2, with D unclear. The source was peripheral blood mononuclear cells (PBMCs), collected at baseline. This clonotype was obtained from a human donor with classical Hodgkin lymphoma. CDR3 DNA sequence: TGCGCCAGCAGCTTGGCCGGTGCCTCGGGTGGCTATGGCTACACCTTC. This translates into CASSLAGASGGYGYTF.